Below, 24 T cell receptor beta chains from the same sample are listed, as sequenced in a study of Graves' ophthalmopathy and Graves' hyperthyroidism. Amplification of the TCR beta CDR3 regions used RNA transcripts (as template). HTBI primers served in a first-round RT-PCR, which a second-round multiplex PCR followed. TCRdb re-analysed the multiplex PCR reads in MiXCR, keeping a single row per CDR3 protein. The sample lists approximately 410,000 distinct CDR3 sequences; approximately 15% were seen once. What was sequenced was peripheral blood. The receptors stem from a woman younger than 35 with stable Graves' hyperthyroidism.

This clonotype was counted at least ten times. This chain uses TRBV7-2 with TRBJ2-2; TRBD1 matches at 8 bases. This CDR3 comprises 15 residues. Losses at the gene ends were 3 bases for V and 5 bases for J; bases not matched to a gene: 5. In germline, CDR1 is SGHTA, CDR2 FQGNSA. The CDR3 region is CASSFQGAGTGELFF. CDR3 in DNA: TGTGCCAGCAGCTTCCAGGGGGCCGGGACCGGGGAGCTGTTTTTT.

This clonotype was recorded only once. This chain links TRBV6-2 or TRBV6-3 with TRBJ1-1, with D uncertain. The CDR3 totals 14 residues. From germline, CDR1 is MNHEY and CDR2 SVGEGT. V was trimmed by 6 bases and J by 6 bases, leaving 17 bases between them. This chain's CDR3 is CASSYRVEGSEAFF. CDR3 in DNA: TGTGCCAGCAGCTACCGCGTAGAGGGCTCTGAAGCTTTCTTT.

This clonotype was counted ten times or more. V and J are TRBV6-2 or TRBV6-3 and TRBJ2-7; D perhaps matches TRBD1 (6 bases). The CDR3 extends over 13 amino acids. Germline V CDR1 and CDR2: MNHEY, SVGEGT. V shed 8 bases and J shed 2 bases, with 13 bases lying between them. The CDR3 reads CASRRDIPYEQYF. CDR3 DNA sequence: TGTGCCAGCCGCCGGGACATACCCTACGAGCAGTACTTC.

This clonotype was recorded many times. V and J are TRBV11-2 and TRBJ2-5; 12 bases fit TRBD2. CDR1 is SGHAT and CDR2 is FQNNGV in the germline V gene. V lost 5 bases and J lost 5; bases outside the gene matches: 3. CDR3 size: 14 residues. The CDR3 DNA sequence: TGTGCCAGCAGCCACCTAGCGGGGGGGGAGACCCAGTACTTC. Amino acid sequence: CASSHLAGGETQYF.

Many counts were recorded for this clonotype. The CDR3 nucleotides read TGTGCCAGCAGCTCCGAGGCTGTATCCAATCAGCCCCAGCATTTT. Translating it yields CASSSEAVSNQPQHF. The rearrangement joins TRBV7-2 to TRBJ1-5; unclear D gene. The CDR3 runs 15 residues. Germline CDR1 reads SGHTA; CDR2 reads FQGNSA. Trimming removed 4 bases at V and 3 bases at J, with 13 bases between.

This clonotype was detected ten times or more. The rearrangement links TRBV6-1 to TRBJ1-5; tentative D call: TRBD1 (5 bases). With 6 bases removed from V and 1 base from J, the gap between germline ends came to 13 bases. The CDR3 loop spans 15 amino acids. Per germline, CDR1 MNHNS and CDR2 SASEGT. This CDR3 is CASSEGSSSNQPQHF. The CDR3 bases are TGTGCCAGCAGCGAGGGGTCATCAAGCAATCAGCCCCAGCATTTT.

This clonotype was seen at least ten times. J is TRBJ2-5 and V is TRBV12-5; D is perhaps TRBD2 (5 bases). V was cut by 3 bases and J by 9 bases, with 11 bases left in between. The germline V gene encodes CDR1 LGHNT and CDR2 FRNRAP. This CDR3 is built from 12 residues. Here the CDR3 DNA reads TGTGCTAGTGGTTTACCAGCCGGGGCCCAGTACTTC. Translation: CASGLPAGAQYF. The full variable domain, with the rest looked up from reference TRBV12-5 and TRBJ2-5, is DARVTQTPRHKVTEMGQEVTMRCQPILGHNTVFWYRQTMMQGLELLAYFRNRAPLDDSGMPKDRFSAEMPDATLATLKIQPSEPRDSAVYFCASGLPAGAQYFGPGTRLLVL.

Ten or more counts support this clonotype. The chain uses TRBV6-1 and TRBJ1-4, with 10 bases aligning to TRBD1. Trimming at V came to 6 bases and at J to 5 bases, leaving 0 bases not matched to a gene. The V gene's germline CDR1 is MNHNS and CDR2 SASEGT. CDR3 length equals 13 residues. In nucleotides, the CDR3 is TGTGCCAGCAGGGACAGGGGGAATGAAAAACTGTTTTTT. It yields the protein CASRDRGNEKLFF.

This clonotype was observed a handful of times. The chain uses TRBV5-5 and TRBJ2-5; a weak D match, TRBD1 (6 bases). This CDR3 is built from 15 residues. V was clipped by 6 bases and J by 2 bases, with 17 bases between them. From germline, CDR1 is SGHKS and CDR2 YYEKEE (reference sequence). CDR3 amino acids: CASTRVVGGQETQYF. DNA of the CDR3: TGTGCCAGCACCCGGGTTGTAGGGGGACAAGAGACCCAGTACTTC.

Remarks on this clonotype: A much larger clone is a single base away; this may be a read error. The CDR3 bases are TGTGCCAGCAGTTGGAGGGGACGGCTGAACACTGAATCTTTCTTT. Amino acids: CASSWRGRLNTESFF. The gene calls are TRBV6-2 or TRBV6-3 and TRBJ1-1; maybe TRBD1 (5 bases). The CDR3 runs to 15 residues. CDR1 MNHEY and CDR2 SVGEGT come from the germline V gene.

This clonotype occurred a few times. V is TRBV20-1 and J is TRBJ1-1, with unresolved D. V shed 7 bases and J shed 4 bases, with 10 bases lying between them. The CDR3 has 11 residues. Per the germline V gene, CDR1 is DFQATT and CDR2 is SNEGSKA (reference sequence). In DNA, the CDR3 is TGCAGTGGGGAAACATTCACTGAAGCTTTCTTT. This translates into CSGETFTEAFF.

The V and J genes are TRBV6-5 and TRBJ1-1; no definite D call. The V gene's germline CDR1 is MNHEY and CDR2 SVGAGI. The CDR3 extends over 11 amino acids. V was shortened by 2 bases and J by 8 bases, with 6 bases between the two germline ends. The CDR3, as DNA: TGTGCCAGCAGTTACGGTGTGGAAGCTTTCTTT. Amino acids: CASSYGVEAFF.

Here the CDR3 DNA reads TGTGCCAGCAGCTTACAGAGTAGGACTGAAGCTTTCTTT. Amino acids: CASSLQSRTEAFF. This rearrangement joins TRBV7-2 to TRBJ1-1; D is ambiguous. Germline values: CDR1 SGHTA, CDR2 FQGNSA. The CDR3 covers 13 residues. V lost 2 bases and J 5 bases, leaving 9 bases between the germline ends.

This clonotype was detected ten times or more. The V gene is TRBV20-1, the J gene TRBJ1-5; D uncertain. Per germline, CDR1 DFQATT and CDR2 SNEGSKA (reference sequence). V was trimmed by 4 bases and J by 5 bases, leaving 12 bases between them. The CDR3 spans 13 residues. CDR3: CSAKRAVHQPQHF. The CDR3 coding sequence is TGCAGTGCTAAAAGGGCAGTGCATCAGCCCCAGCATTTT.

This clonotype occurred many times. The chain is built from TRBV10-2 and TRBJ1-6, with a weak D call TRBD1 (5 bases). Germline V CDR1 and CDR2: WSHSY, SAAADI. V dropped 9 bases and J dropped 6 bases, with 9 bases sitting between them. The CDR3 consists of 12 residues. CDR3 sequence (DNA): TGCGCCAGTCGGGACGGTAATTCACCCCTCCACTTT. Protein product: CASRDGNSPLHF.

The chain joins TRBV5-5 to TRBJ2-2; D remains ambiguous. Trimming cost V 6 bases and J 6 bases, with 6 bases left between them. The CDR3 totals 11 residues. Germline CDR1 reads SGHKS; CDR2 reads YYEKEE (reference sequence). The CDR3 region is CASNMPGELFF. Written as DNA, the CDR3 is TGTGCCAGCAACATGCCCGGGGAGCTGTTTTTT.

This clonotype was recorded many times. This chain joins TRBV6-1 and TRBJ2-6; no reliable D call. Germline V gene sequence: CDR1 MNHNS, CDR2 SASEGT. With 10 bases removed from V and 0 bases from J, the gap between germline ends came to 7 bases. The CDR3 extends over 13 amino acids. The CDR3 loop is CATDGSGANVLTF. CDR3 sequence (DNA): TGTGCCACCGACGGCTCTGGGGCCAACGTCCTGACTTTC.

This clonotype was counted many times. The chain couples TRBV7-9 to TRBJ2-7; TRBD2 is a possible D gene (6 bases). This CDR3 is 14 amino acids long. Deletions cut 4 bases from V and 3 bases from J, with 13 bases between. Germline values: CDR1 SEHNR, CDR2 FQNEAQ (reference sequence). CDR3: CASSSKRVNYEQYF. For the CDR3, the DNA is TGTGCCAGCAGCTCGAAGCGGGTAAACTACGAGCAGTACTTC.

This clonotype showed up many times. The CDR3 DNA reads as TGTGCCAGCAGTTTTCAGGGGGTCCCCTACGAGCAGTACTTC. Translation: CASSFQGVPYEQYF. This chain uses TRBV12-3 or TRBV12-4 with TRBJ2-7; 7 bases fit TRBD1. V lost 3 bases, J lost 2 bases, and 4 bases stayed unmatched. The CDR3 has 14 residues.

This clonotype was seen many times. CDR3 nucleotides: TGTGCCACTGCCCTCAGGGGAAGGGATTCACCCCTCCACTTT. It translates to CATALRGRDSPLHF. The chain is built from TRBV19 and TRBJ1-6; possible D gene TRBD1, 6 bases. V gave up 10 bases and J gave up 8 bases, with 18 bases separating them. The germline V gene encodes CDR1 LNHDA and CDR2 SQIVND (reference sequence). The CDR3 loop spans 14 amino acids. The entire variable domain, with the rest obtained from reference TRBV19 and TRBJ1-6, is as follows: DGGITQSPKYLFRKEGQNVTLSCEQNLNHDAMYWYRQDPGQGLRLIYYSQIVNDFQKGDIAEGYSVSREKKESFPLTVTSAQKNPTAFYLCATALRGRDSPLHFGNGTRLTVT.

CDR3 loop: CASSYTGLAGVVHEQYF. The CDR3 nucleotides are TGTGCCAGCAGTTACACTGGACTAGCGGGAGTCGTGCACGAGCAGTACTTC. J is TRBJ2-7 and V is TRBV6-5, with 13 bases matching TRBD2. The CDR3 runs 17 residues. Looked up from germline, CDR1 is MNHEY and CDR2 is SVGAGI. V lost 2 bases to trimming and J lost 5 bases; unmatched junction nucleotides: 9.

This clonotype was found many times. The chain employs TRBV7-9 and TRBJ1-2; D perhaps matches TRBD1 (6 bases). This CDR3 contains 15 residues. Trimming cost V 0 bases and J 4 bases, with 12 bases left between them. Germline assignment: CDR1 SEHNR and CDR2 FQNEAQ (reference sequence). CDR3 in amino acids: CASSLATTGSYGYTF. CDR3 coding DNA: TGTGCCAGCAGCTTAGCGACCACAGGGTCCTATGGCTACACCTTC.

This clonotype was counted between two and nine times. The chain has TRBV3-1 and TRBJ2-7, with D perhaps given as TRBD1 or TRBD2 (5 bases each). The ends were cut back, 4 bases at V and 6 bases at J, with 13 bases in the middle. CDR1 is LGHDT, CDR2 YNNKEL, per germline (reference sequence). The CDR3 length is 13 residues. The CDR3 nucleotides read TGTGCCAGCAGCCTGCAGGGTGAGGGCGAGCAGTACTTC. Translated, it gives CASSLQGEGEQYF.

This clonotype was observed a few times. This chain links TRBV10-3 with TRBJ2-5; TRBD2 agrees at 9 bases. V trimming: 7 bases; J trimming: 2 bases; junction bases outside the gene matches: 8. Germline CDR1 ENHRY, CDR2 SYGVKD. The CDR3 covers 15 residues. In DNA, the CDR3 is TGTGCCATCAAACCTGAGCGGGGGGTTCAAGAGACCCAGTACTTC. Translation: CAIKPERGVQETQYF.